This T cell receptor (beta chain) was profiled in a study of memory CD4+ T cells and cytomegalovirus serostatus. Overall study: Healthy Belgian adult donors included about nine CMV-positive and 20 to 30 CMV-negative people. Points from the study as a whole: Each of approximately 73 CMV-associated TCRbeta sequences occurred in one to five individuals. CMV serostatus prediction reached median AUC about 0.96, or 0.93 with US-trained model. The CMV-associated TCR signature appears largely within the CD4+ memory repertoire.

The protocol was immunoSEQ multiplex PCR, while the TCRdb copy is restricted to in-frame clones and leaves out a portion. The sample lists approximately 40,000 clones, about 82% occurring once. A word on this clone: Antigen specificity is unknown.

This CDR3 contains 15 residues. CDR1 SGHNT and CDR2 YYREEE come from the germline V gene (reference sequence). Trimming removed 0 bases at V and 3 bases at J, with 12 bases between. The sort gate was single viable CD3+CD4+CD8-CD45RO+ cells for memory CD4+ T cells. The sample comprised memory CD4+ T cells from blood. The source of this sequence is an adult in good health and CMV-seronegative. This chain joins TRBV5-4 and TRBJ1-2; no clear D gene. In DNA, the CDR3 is TGTGCCAGCAGCTTGGCAGAACTCGGGGACTATGGCTACACCTTC. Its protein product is CASSLAELGDYGYTF. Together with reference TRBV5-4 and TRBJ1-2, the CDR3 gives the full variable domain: ETGVTQSPTHLIKTRGQQVTLRCSSQSGHNTVSWYQQALGQGPQFIFQYYREEENGRGNFPPRFSGLQFPNYSSELNVNALELDDSALYLCASSLAELGDYGYTFGSGTRLTVV.